The 5 T cell receptor beta chains below all came from one sample that was sequenced in a study of shared clonotypes between healthy human individuals. The method was immunoSEQ multiplex PCR; TCRdb's version includes in-frame clones alone and lacks a portion of them. The data show around 510,000 clones, roughly four fifths seen once. Material for sequencing was PBMCs. Source of these receptors: a woman aged 40 to 55 in good health. Some clones in this sample may be carry-over from other donors' samples.

This clone appeared once. The chain joins TRBV5-5 to TRBJ2-7, with D possibly being TRBD1 or TRBD2 (5 bases each). The CDR3 extends over 14 amino acids. The germline CDR1 and CDR2 sequences are SGHKS and YYEKEE (reference sequence). V was pared by 5 bases and J by 4 bases, with 16 bases between. CDR3: CASRPGTAVYEQYF. The CDR3 DNA reads as TGTGCCAGCAGGCCCGGGACGGCGGTGTACGAGCAGTACTTC.

The chain employs TRBV7-8 and TRBJ2-7; D unclear. Trimming cost V 4 bases and J 3 bases, with 10 bases left between them. Germline V gives CDR1 SGHVS, CDR2 FQNEAQ. The CDR3 is made up of 13 amino acids. The CDR3 region has the DNA TGTGCCAGCAGCTCAGACGAGAACTACGAGCAGTACTTC. Its translation is CASSSDENYEQYF.

The table lists this clone with many counts. The chain recombines TRBV7-9 with TRBJ2-3; D might be TRBD2 (6 bases). This CDR3 is 17 amino acids long. Germline V gives CDR1 SEHNR, CDR2 FQNEAQ (reference sequence). V shed 1 base and J shed 5 bases, with 19 bases lying between them. The CDR3 DNA follows: TGTGCCAGCAGCTTAGTAACTAGCTCCACGTTAGTAGATACGCAGTATTTT. Protein product: CASSLVTSSTLVDTQYF.

This clone was recorded only once. V is TRBV2 and J is TRBJ1-2, with D possibly matching TRBD1 (6 bases). The CDR3 consists of 13 residues. CDR1 and CDR2 from the germline V gene are SNHLY and FYNNEI. V lost 3 bases, J lost 4 bases, and 9 bases lay in between. The CDR3 DNA reads as TGTGCCAGCAGTGATCGGGGGGCCTATGGCTACACCTTC. Translated: CASSDRGAYGYTF. Full variable domain (missing parts from reference TRBV2 and TRBJ1-2): EPEVTQTPSHQVTQMGQEVILRCVPISNHLYFYWYRQILGQKVEFLVSFYNNEISEKSEIFDDQFSVERPDGSNFTLKIRSTKLEDSAMYFCASSDRGAYGYTFGSGTRLTVV.

The chain links TRBV28 to TRBJ1-2, with D uncertain. Germline CDR1 reads MDHEN; CDR2 reads SYDVKM. The CDR3 is made up of 12 amino acids. DNA of the CDR3: TGTGCTTCCTGGCGAACTAACTATGGCTACACCTTC. It encodes CASWRTNYGYTF.